This T cell receptor (beta chain) was observed in a study of T-cell reconstitution after alpha-beta-depleted transplantation in children. During its preparation, the TCRbeta library received unique molecular identifiers. Each CDR3 protein gets one entry after TCRdb re-called the PCR reads with MiXCR. There are a few hundred thousand distinct CDR3 sequences in the sample; 9.7% occur only once, and approximately 5% lies in the top ten. This clonotype occurred a few times. The source material was PBMCs from the stem cell graft donor, sampled from the stem cell graft. The clonotype originates from a human donor who donated a stem cell graft to a child with SCID.

CDR3 DNA sequence: TGTGCCAGTAGTATGGTGTCAGGGTACAACACCGGGGAGCTGTTTTTT. This sequence encodes CASSMVSGYNTGELFF. The rearrangement joins TRBV19 to TRBJ2-2, with TRBD1 as a possible D gene (5 bases). The CDR3 covers 16 residues. Trimming took 3 bases from V and 2 from J, leaving 13 bases between them. Germline V gives CDR1 LNHDA, CDR2 SQIVND (reference sequence).